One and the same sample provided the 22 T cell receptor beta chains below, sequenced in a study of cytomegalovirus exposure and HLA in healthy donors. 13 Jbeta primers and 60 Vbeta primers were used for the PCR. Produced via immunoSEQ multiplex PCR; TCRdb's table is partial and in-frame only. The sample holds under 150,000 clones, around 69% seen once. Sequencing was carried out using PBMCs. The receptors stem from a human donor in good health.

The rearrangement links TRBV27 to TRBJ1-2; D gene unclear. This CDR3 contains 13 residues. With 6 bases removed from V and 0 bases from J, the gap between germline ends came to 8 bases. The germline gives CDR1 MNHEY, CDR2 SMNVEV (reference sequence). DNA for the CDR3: TGTGCCAGCAGGGCACATACTAACTATGGCTACACCTTC. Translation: CASRAHTNYGYTF.

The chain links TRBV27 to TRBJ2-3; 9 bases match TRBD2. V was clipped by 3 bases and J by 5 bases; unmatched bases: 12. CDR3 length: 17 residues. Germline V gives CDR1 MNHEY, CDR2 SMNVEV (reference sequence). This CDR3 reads CASSFRSGSVIGDTQYF. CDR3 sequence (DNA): TGTGCCAGCAGTTTCCGTAGCGGGAGCGTAATAGGAGATACGCAGTATTTT.

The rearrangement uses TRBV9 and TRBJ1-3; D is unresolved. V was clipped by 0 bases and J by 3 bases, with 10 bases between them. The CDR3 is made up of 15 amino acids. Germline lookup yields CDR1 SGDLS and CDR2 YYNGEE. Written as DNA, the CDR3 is TGTGCCAGCAGCGTAGGAGGGTCGAGTGGAAACACCATATATTTT. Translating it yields CASSVGGSSGNTIYF.

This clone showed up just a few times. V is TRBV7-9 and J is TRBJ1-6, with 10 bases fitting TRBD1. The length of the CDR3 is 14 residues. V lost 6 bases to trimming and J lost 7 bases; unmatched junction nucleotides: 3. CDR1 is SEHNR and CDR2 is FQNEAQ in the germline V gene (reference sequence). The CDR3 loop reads CASRGQGGNSPLHF. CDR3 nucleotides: TGTGCCAGCAGAGGACAGGGGGGGAATTCACCCCTCCACTTT.

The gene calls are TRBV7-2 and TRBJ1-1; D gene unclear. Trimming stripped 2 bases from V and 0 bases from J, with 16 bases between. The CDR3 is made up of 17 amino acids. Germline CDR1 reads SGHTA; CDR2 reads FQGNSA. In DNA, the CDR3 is TGTGCCAGCAGCTTAATTAGGTCGATGGGCATGAACACTGAAGCTTTCTTT. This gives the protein CASSLIRSMGMNTEAFF.

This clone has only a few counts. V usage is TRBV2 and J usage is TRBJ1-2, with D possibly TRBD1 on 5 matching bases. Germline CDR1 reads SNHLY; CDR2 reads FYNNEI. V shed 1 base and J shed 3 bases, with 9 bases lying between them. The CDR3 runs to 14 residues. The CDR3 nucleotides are TGTGCCAGCAGTGAAGGTCAGGGATACTATGGCTACACCTTC. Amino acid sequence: CASSEGQGYYGYTF.

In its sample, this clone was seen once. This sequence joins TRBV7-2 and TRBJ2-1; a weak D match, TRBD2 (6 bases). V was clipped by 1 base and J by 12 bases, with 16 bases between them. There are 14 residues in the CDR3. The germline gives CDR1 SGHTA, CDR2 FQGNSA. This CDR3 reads CASSLGVTSAGQFF. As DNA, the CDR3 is TGTGCCAGCAGCTTAGGAGTGACTAGTGCTGGGCAGTTCTTC. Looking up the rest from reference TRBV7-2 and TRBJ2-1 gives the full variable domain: GAGVSQSPSNKVTEKGKDVELRCDPISGHTALYWYRQSLGQGLEFLIYFQGNSAPDKSGLPSDRFSAERTGGSVSTLTIQRTQQEDSAVYLCASSLGVTSAGQFFGPGTRLTVL.

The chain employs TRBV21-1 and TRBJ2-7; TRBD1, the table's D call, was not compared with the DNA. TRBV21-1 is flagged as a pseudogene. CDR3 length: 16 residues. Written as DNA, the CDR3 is TGTGCCAGCAGCCCACGACAAACCCTCCGCTCCTACGAGCAGTACTTC. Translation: CASSPRQTLRSYEQYF.

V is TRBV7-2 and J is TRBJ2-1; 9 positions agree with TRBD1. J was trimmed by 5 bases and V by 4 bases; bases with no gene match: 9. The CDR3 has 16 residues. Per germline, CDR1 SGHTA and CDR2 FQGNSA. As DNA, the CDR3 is TGTGCCAGCAGCTCGCCCCCGGGACAGGGTAACAATGAGCAGTTCTTC. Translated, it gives CASSSPPGQGNNEQFF. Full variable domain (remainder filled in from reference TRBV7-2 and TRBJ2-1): GAGVSQSPSNKVTEKGKDVELRCDPISGHTALYWYRQSLGQGLEFLIYFQGNSAPDKSGLPSDRFSAERTGGSVSTLTIQRTQQEDSAVYLCASSSPPGQGNNEQFFGPGTRLTVL.

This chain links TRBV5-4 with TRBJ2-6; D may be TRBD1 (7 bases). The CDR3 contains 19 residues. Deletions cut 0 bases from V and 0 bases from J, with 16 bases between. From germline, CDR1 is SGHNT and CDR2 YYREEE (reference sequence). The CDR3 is CASSLGGQGGYSGANVLTF. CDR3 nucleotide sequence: TGTGCCAGCAGCTTGGGGGGGCAGGGGGGCTACTCTGGGGCCAACGTCCTGACTTTC.

CDR3 amino acids: CASSPHAGTYTEAFF. CDR3 sequence (DNA): TGTGCCAGTAGTCCTCATGCAGGAACCTACACTGAAGCTTTCTTT. The genes are TRBV19 and TRBJ1-1; D is unclear. CDR3 length equals 15 residues. Germline CDR1 reads LNHDA; CDR2 reads SQIVND (reference sequence). V lost 5 bases and J 3 bases, leaving 16 bases between the germline ends.

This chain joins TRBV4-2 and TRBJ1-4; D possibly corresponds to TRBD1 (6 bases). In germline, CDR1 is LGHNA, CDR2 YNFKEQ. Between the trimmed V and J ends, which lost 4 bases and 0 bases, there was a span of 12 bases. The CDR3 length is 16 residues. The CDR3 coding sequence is TGTGCCAGCAGCCTCCTCCGACAGGCAACTAATGAAAAACTGTTTTTT. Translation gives CASSLLRQATNEKLFF.

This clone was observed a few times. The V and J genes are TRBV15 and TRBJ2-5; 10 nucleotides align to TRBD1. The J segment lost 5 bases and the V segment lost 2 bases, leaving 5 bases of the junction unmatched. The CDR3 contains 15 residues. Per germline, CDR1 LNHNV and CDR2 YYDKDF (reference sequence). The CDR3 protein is CATSRTDRGPETQYF. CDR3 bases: TGTGCCACCAGCAGAACCGACAGGGGGCCGGAGACCCAGTACTTC.

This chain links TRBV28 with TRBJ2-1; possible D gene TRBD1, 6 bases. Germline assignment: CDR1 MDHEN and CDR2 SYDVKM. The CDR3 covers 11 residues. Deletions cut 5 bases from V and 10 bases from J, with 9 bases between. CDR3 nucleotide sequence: TGTGCCAGCAGTAGTACAGGGGAGCAGTTCTTC. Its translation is CASSSTGEQFF.

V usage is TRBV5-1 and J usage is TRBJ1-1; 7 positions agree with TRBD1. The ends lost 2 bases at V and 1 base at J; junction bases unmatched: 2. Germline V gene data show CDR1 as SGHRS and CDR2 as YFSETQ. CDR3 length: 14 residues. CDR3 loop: CASSFTGANTEAFF. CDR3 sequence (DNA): TGCGCCAGCAGCTTCACAGGGGCGAACACTGAAGCTTTCTTT.

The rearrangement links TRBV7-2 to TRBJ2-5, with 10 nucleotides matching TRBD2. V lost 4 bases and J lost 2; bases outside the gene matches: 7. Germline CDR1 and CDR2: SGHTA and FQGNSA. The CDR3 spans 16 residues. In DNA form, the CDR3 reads TGTGCCAGCAGCTCCGGTAGCGGGGGGAAGCAAGAGACCCAGTACTTC. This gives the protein CASSSGSGGKQETQYF.

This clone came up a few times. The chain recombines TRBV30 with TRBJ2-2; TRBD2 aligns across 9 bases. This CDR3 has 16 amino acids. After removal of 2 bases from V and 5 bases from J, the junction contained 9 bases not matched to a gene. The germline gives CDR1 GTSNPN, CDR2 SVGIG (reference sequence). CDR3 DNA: TGTGCCTGGAGTATAAAGACTAGCGGAGGAACCGGGGAGCTGTTTTTT. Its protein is CAWSIKTSGGTGELFF. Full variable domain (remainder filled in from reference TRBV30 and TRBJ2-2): SQTIHQWPATLVQPVGSPLSLECTVEGTSNPNLYWYRQAAGRGLQLLFYSVGIGQISSEVPQNLSASRPQDRQFILSSKKLLLSDSGFYLCAWSIKTSGGTGELFFGEGSRLTVL.

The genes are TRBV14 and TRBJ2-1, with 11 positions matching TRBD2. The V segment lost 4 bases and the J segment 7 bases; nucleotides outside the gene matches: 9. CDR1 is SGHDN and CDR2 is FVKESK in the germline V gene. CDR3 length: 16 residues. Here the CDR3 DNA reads TGTGCCAGCAGCCTATTGGGACTAGCGGAGAGAAATGAGCAGTTCTTC. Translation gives CASSLLGLAERNEQFF. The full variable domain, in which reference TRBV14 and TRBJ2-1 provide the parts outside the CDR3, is EAGVTQFPSHSVIEKGQTVTLRCDPISGHDNLYWYRRVMGKEIKFLLHFVKESKQDESGMPNNRFLAERTGGTYSTLKVQPAELEDSGVYFCASSLLGLAERNEQFFGPGTRLTVL.

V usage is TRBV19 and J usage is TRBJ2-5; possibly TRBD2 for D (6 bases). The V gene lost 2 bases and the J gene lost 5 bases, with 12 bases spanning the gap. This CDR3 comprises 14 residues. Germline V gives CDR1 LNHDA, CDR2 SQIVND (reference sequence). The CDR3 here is CASSISAGGETQYF. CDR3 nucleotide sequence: TGTGCCAGTAGTATAAGCGCAGGAGGGGAGACCCAGTACTTC.

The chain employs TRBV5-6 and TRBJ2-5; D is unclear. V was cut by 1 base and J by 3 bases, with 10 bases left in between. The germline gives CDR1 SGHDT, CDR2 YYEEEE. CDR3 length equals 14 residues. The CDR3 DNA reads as TGTGCCAGCAGCTTGTCGGGTACCGAAGAGACCCAGTACTTC. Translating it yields CASSLSGTEETQYF.

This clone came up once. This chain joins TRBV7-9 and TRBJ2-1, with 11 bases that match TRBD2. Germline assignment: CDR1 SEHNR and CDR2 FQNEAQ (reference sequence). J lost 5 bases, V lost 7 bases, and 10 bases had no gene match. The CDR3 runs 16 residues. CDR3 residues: CASTPRLAGRHNEQFF. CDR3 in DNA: TGTGCCAGCACCCCTCGACTAGCGGGAAGACACAATGAGCAGTTCTTC. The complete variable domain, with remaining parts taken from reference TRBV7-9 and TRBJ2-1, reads DTGVSQNPRHKITKRGQNVTFRCDPISEHNRLYWYRQTLGQGPEFLTYFQNEAQLEKSRLLSDRFSAERPKGSFSTLEIQRTEQGDSAMYLCASTPRLAGRHNEQFFGPGTRLTVL.

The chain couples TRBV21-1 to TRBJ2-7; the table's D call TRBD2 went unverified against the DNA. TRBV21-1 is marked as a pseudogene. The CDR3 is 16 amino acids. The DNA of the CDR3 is TGTGCCAGCAGCAAAATGTGGCGGGAGGGCCGGGACGAGCAGTACTTC. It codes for CASSKMWREGRDEQYF.